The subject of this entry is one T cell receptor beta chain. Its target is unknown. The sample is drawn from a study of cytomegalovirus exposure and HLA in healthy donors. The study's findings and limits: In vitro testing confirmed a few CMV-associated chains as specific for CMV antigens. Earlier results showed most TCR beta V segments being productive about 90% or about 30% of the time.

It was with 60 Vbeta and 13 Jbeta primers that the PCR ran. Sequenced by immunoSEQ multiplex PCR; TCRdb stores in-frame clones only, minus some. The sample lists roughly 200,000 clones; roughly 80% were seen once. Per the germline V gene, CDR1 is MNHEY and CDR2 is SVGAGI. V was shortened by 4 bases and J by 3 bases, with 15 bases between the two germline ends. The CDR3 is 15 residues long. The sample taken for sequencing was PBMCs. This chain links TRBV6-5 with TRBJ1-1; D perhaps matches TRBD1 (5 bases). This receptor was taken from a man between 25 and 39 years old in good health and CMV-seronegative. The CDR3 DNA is TGTGCCAGCAGTTGGGGGGGGATTTGGGACACTGAAGCTTTCTTT. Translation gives CASSWGGIWDTEAFF.